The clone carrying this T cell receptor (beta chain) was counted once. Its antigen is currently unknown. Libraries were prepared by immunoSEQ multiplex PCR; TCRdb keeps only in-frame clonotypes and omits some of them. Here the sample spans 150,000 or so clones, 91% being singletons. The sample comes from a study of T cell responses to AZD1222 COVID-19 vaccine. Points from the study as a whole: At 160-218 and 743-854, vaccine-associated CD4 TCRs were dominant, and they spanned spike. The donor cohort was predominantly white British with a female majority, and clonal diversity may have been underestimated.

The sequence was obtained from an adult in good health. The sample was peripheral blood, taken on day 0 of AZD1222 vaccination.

The CDR3 spells CASSKTGGGEQYF. CDR3 nucleotide sequence: TGTGCCAGCAGTAAAACAGGGGGAGGTGAGCAGTACTTC. This chain joins TRBV28 and TRBJ2-7, with 8 bases lining up with TRBD1. Germline CDR1 reads MDHEN; CDR2 reads SYDVKM. V gave up 5 bases and J gave up 7 bases; unmatched junction bases: 7. CDR3 size: 13 residues.